This entry lists 18 T cell receptor beta chains sequenced from one sample in a study of identical twins. TCRdb used MiXCR to reprocess the 5' RACE reads, holding one entry per CDR3 protein. The data hold about 500,000 distinct CDR3 sequences, with around 15% observed a single time. The sample also formed part of further work on yellow fever vaccine responses in identical twins.

Sequencing was performed on CD4+ T cells sorted from blood. The receptors shown here come from a woman between 18 and 29 years old in good health.

A few counts support this clonotype. The chain employs TRBV12-5 and TRBJ1-6; perhaps TRBD1 as D (5 bases). The germline V gene has CDR1 LGHNT and CDR2 FRNRAP. V was clipped by 3 bases and J by 8 bases, with 14 bases between them. The CDR3 spans 15 residues. The CDR3 sequence: CASGLLPGGYSPLHF. CDR3 DNA: TGTGCTAGTGGTTTACTGCCCGGGGGTTATTCACCCCTCCACTTT. Supplemented by reference TRBV12-5 and TRBJ1-6, the full variable domain reads DARVTQTPRHKVTEMGQEVTMRCQPILGHNTVFWYRQTMMQGLELLAYFRNRAPLDDSGMPKDRFSAEMPDATLATLKIQPSEPRDSAVYFCASGLLPGGYSPLHFGNGTRLTVT.

The chain has TRBV10-3 and TRBJ2-1; 9 nucleotides line up with TRBD1. The CDR3 spans 15 residues. V shed 2 bases and J 6 bases; nucleotides not matched to a gene: 5. Germline CDR1 reads ENHRY; CDR2 reads SYGVKD. CDR3 DNA sequence: TGTGCCATCAGTGAGACAGGGGGCGTCTCCAATGAGCAGTTCTTC. It is translated as CAISETGGVSNEQFF.

This clonotype was found many times. The genes are TRBV29-1 and TRBJ2-7; TRBD1 agrees at 12 bases. The CDR3 is 14 residues long. The V and J ends lost 6 bases and 4 bases, in that order; junction bases with no gene match: 7. CDR1 is SQVTM, CDR2 ANQGSEA, per germline. The DNA of the CDR3 is TGCAGCGTCCTTCTGGGACAGGGGGCATACGAGCAGTACTTC. Encoded protein: CSVLLGQGAYEQYF.

In this sample, this clonotype turned up a few times. The chain carries TRBV11-2 and TRBJ2-3; D uncertain. CDR1 and CDR2 from the germline V gene are SGHAT and FQNNGV. This CDR3 is built from 14 residues. V lost 4 bases and J lost 4, with 12 bases in between. CDR3 protein: CASSSQWTADTQYF. The CDR3 DNA reads TGTGCCAGCAGCTCCCAGTGGACCGCAGATACGCAGTATTTT.

This sequence joins TRBV5-6 and TRBJ1-1, with TRBD1 as a possible D gene (5 bases). Germline CDR1 reads SGHDT; CDR2 reads YYEEEE. The V end was cut by 4 bases, the J end by 3 bases, with 19 bases between. This CDR3 is 16 amino acids long. The CDR3 DNA reads as TGTGCCAGCAGCGGGGTCCTTGGTGAGGGACACACTGAAGCTTTCTTT. Its protein product is CASSGVLGEGHTEAFF.

This chain links TRBV21-1 with TRBJ1-1. TRBV21-1 is flagged as a pseudogene. This CDR3 comprises 16 residues. This CDR3 is CASRRSSGPRRTEAFF. The CDR3 coding sequence is TGTGCCAGCAGAAGATCCTCCGGGCCCCGGAGGACTGAAGCTTTCTTT.

This clonotype was counted many times. The rearrangement links TRBV29-1 to TRBJ2-2; D is uncertain. This CDR3 has 13 amino acids. Germline CDR1 and CDR2: SQVTM and ANQGSEA. V lost 4 bases, J lost 3 bases, and 9 bases lay in between. The CDR3 reads CSVGFRDTGELFF. CDR3 sequence (DNA): TGCAGCGTTGGATTCCGGGACACCGGGGAGCTGTTTTTT.

This clonotype was picked up a small number of times. The chain employs TRBV10-3 and TRBJ1-2; the D gene is possibly TRBD1 (5 bases). With 3 bases removed from V and 2 bases from J, the gap between germline ends came to 7 bases. CDR1 ENHRY and CDR2 SYGVKD come from the germline V gene. This CDR3 region has 13 residues. The CDR3 protein is CAISEPGNYGYTF. CDR3 in DNA: TGTGCCATCAGTGAACCAGGGAACTATGGCTACACCTTC.

This clonotype came up a few times. The chain employs TRBV7-8 and TRBJ2-7, with unresolved D. The CDR3 has 14 residues. Trimming took 7 bases from V and 0 from J, leaving 13 bases between them. Germline lookup yields CDR1 SGHVS and CDR2 FQNEAQ. CDR3 sequence (DNA): TGTGCCAGCACCGAAAACGTGGGCTCCTACGAGCAGTACTTC. It translates to CASTENVGSYEQYF.

The rearrangement uses TRBV30 and TRBJ2-1; TRBD2 is a possible D gene (6 bases). Germline CDR1 GTSNPN, CDR2 SVGIG (reference sequence). The CDR3 sequence is 15 residues long. The germline V and J ends were trimmed by 2 bases and 0 bases, with 11 bases remaining between them. The CDR3 nucleotides are TGTGCCTGGAGTTGGGGACTGGGCTCCTACAATGAGCAGTTCTTC. It is translated as CAWSWGLGSYNEQFF.

There are a few counts of this clonotype. The CDR3: CASRSRTGVGLSYEQYF. Written as DNA, the CDR3 is TGTGCCAGCAGGTCTCGCACAGGGGTCGGGCTCTCCTACGAGCAGTACTTC. The chain is built from TRBV27 and TRBJ2-7; TRBD1 matches at 7 bases. Germline lookup yields CDR1 MNHEY and CDR2 SMNVEV (reference sequence). With 6 bases clipped from V and 0 bases from J, the junction kept 14 bases outside the gene matches. This CDR3 has 17 residues.

At least ten counts were recorded for this clonotype. The gene calls are TRBV12-3 or TRBV12-4 and TRBJ2-1; D not resolved. Deletions cut 2 bases from V and 10 bases from J, with 9 bases between. The CDR3 has 12 residues. The CDR3 reads CASSLTIGEQFF. CDR3 nucleotide sequence: TGTGCCAGCAGTTTAACCATAGGGGAGCAGTTCTTC.

This clonotype has only a few counts. CDR3 protein: CATRQGFLIMNTEAFF. CDR3 bases: TGTGCCACCCGACAGGGCTTTTTGATAATGAACACTGAAGCTTTCTTT. The chain is built from TRBV6-2 or TRBV6-3 and TRBJ1-1; TRBD1 agrees at 7 bases. The CDR3 loop spans 16 amino acids. Germline CDR1 is MNHEY and CDR2 is SVGEGT. V was clipped by 10 bases and J by 0 bases; unmatched bases: 14.

This clonotype was found a few times. The V and J genes are TRBV7-9 and TRBJ1-1; perhaps TRBD1 as D (6 bases). Germline V lookup: CDR1 SEHNR, CDR2 FQNEAQ (reference sequence). The ends were cut back, 5 bases at V and 1 base at J, with 14 bases in the middle. The CDR3 loop spans 15 amino acids. Here the CDR3 reads CASSTQGTQNTEAFF. CDR3 bases: TGTGCCAGCAGCACACAGGGAACGCAGAACACTGAAGCTTTCTTT.

This clonotype was detected a few times. The chain combines TRBV27 with TRBJ2-2; possibly TRBD1 or TRBD2 for D (5 bases each). Germline lookup yields CDR1 MNHEY and CDR2 SMNVEV (reference sequence). The CDR3 contains 15 residues. Trimming stripped 8 bases from V and 0 bases from J, with 13 bases between. The DNA of the CDR3 is TGTGCCAGCCGGATTGGGGGATCGAACACCGGGGAGCTGTTTTTT. This translates into CASRIGGSNTGELFF.

The table lists this clonotype with a few counts. This rearrangement joins TRBV7-2 to TRBJ2-1, with 13 bases that match TRBD2. V shed 3 bases and J 7 bases; nucleotides not matched to a gene: 9. The CDR3 totals 17 residues. The V gene's germline CDR1 is SGHTA and CDR2 FQGNSA. CDR3 nucleotide sequence: TGTGCCAGCAGCTTTAGTACACGACTAGCGGGAGGTAATGAGCAGTTCTTC. Residues: CASSFSTRLAGGNEQFF.

This chain connects TRBV3-1 to TRBJ2-2; tentative D call: TRBD2 (5 bases). The CDR3 contains 15 residues. V lost 1 base, J lost 5 bases, and 11 bases lay in between. Germline V CDR1 and CDR2: LGHDT, YNNKEL (reference sequence). The CDR3 is CASSQALSGTGELFF. CDR3 DNA: TGTGCCAGCAGCCAAGCACTATCGGGGACCGGGGAGCTGTTTTTT.

The chain links TRBV20-1 to TRBJ2-7; 11 nucleotides agree with TRBD2. The CDR3 runs to 15 residues. Trimming took 5 bases from V and 4 from J; bases not matched to a gene: 10. Germline V gene sequence: CDR1 DFQATT, CDR2 SNEGSKA (reference sequence). Written as DNA, the CDR3 is TGCAGTGCTCGAATATTGGCTAGCGGGAGGTACGAGCAGTACTTC. This translates into CSARILASGRYEQYF.